Below are 2 T cell receptor beta chains sequenced from a single sample in a study of identical twins. TCRdb reprocessed the 5' RACE reads with MiXCR, giving one entry per CDR3 protein. The table records about 500,000 distinct CDR3 sequences, approximately 15% of them present only once. These data were also reused for a study on yellow fever vaccine responses in identical twins.

Sequencing used CD4+ T cells sorted from blood. These receptors all stem from a woman aged 18-29 years in good health.

This clonotype was counted only a few times. The chain's CDR3 is CSVTRGGPEAFF. In nucleotides, the CDR3 is TGCAGCGTTACCCGAGGAGGACCTGAAGCTTTCTTT. This sequence joins TRBV29-1 and TRBJ1-1; D is undetermined. The length of the CDR3 is 12 residues. Germline values: CDR1 SQVTM, CDR2 ANQGSEA. Trimming stripped 5 bases from V and 6 bases from J, with 13 bases between.

This clonotype has a handful of counts. The chain uses TRBV20-1 and TRBJ2-1; a weak D match, TRBD2 (6 bases). The V gene lost 5 bases and the J gene lost 12 bases, with 17 bases spanning the gap. The CDR3 totals 12 residues. Looked up from germline, CDR1 is DFQATT and CDR2 is SNEGSKA (reference sequence). CDR3 sequence reads: CSAPQLFGGQFF. The DNA of the CDR3 is TGCAGTGCTCCCCAACTCTTCGGGGGGCAGTTCTTC.